This TCR beta chain was captured in a study of radiation and T cells in renal cell carcinoma. Study background: Nephrectomy followed 15 Gy stereotactic body radiation by 4 weeks.

Study-level findings and limits: From baseline, blood top tumor clonotypes peaked at 2 weeks post-radiation. No pretreatment tumor biopsies were available for baseline clonotypes.

The time point: baseline pretreatment blood. The treatment was: 15 Gy SBRT to primary tumor, nephrectomy 4 weeks later. Measured with immunoSEQ multiplex PCR; TCRdb has only the in-frame clones, and not every one. The sample holds around 160,000 clones, about 87% seen once. Worth noting for this clone: Its target is unknown.

The material sequenced was blood, taken from a patient whose treatment included radiotherapy and nephrectomy. This clonotype originated in a woman in her 70s with renal cell carcinoma.

CDR3 sequence (DNA): TGTGCCAGCAGCCGTAGGGGGGGGGCGGTAGGCAATCAGCCCCAGCATTTT. This translates into CASSRRGGAVGNQPQHF. The rearrangement uses TRBV7-6 and TRBJ1-5, with a possible D match to TRBD1 (6 bases). V lost 5 bases and J 2 bases, leaving 19 bases between the germline ends. This CDR3 has 17 amino acids. Per germline, CDR1 SGHVS and CDR2 FNYEAQ.